The clone carrying this TCR beta chain showed up just a few times. Participants, roughly 18 to 90 years old, spanned approximately 25 US areas. All exposed participants met a person with COVID-19 within 2 weeks before entering the study. Generated by immunoSEQ multiplex PCR, the TCRdb table keeps only in-frame clones and is missing some. The sample includes hundreds of thousands of clones, about four fifths of them seen just once. The data were obtained in a study of blood T cell repertoires in COVID-19. About the research overall: T cells, B-cell-depleted T cells, or PBMCs provided the cDNA or gDNA that served as material.

V lost 1 base to trimming and J lost 9 bases, with 12 bases between them. The germline gives CDR1 MGHRA, CDR2 YSYEKL. The CDR3 is made up of 13 amino acids. The receptor's source is a middle-aged man who had been exposed to COVID-19. This chain joins TRBV4-1 and TRBJ1-1, with D possibly being TRBD1 (5 bases). Sequenced: PBMCs or T cells enriched from blood (not recorded which). This CDR3 is CASSQGRQYKAFF. CDR3 bases: TGCGCCAGCAGCCAAGGACGACAGTACAAAGCTTTCTTT.